This TCR beta chain was recovered during a study of T cell repertoires in cytomegalovirus infection. Study context: Indications came from public TCR beta signatures; they pointed to CMV infection and to a matching HLA type. Study findings and constraints: HLA-C-restricted CMV clonotypes gave the most frequent clonotype in two of eight donors. The cumulative frequency of public TCR beta families distinguished individuals who carried CMV together with the relevant HLA.

TCRdb re-called the reads with MiXCR, one entry per CDR3 protein. The repertoire has roughly 720,000 distinct CDR3 sequences, 35% to 45% of them found once; the top ten carry 2.8%. This clonotype appeared once. The antigen is unknown. This receptor was taken from a human donor in good health (CMV status not recorded). Some clones in this sample may be carry-over from other donors' samples. Sequenced input: PBMCs.

The CDR3 DNA reads TGTGCCAGCAGTGCCCCCGCTGCAGCGGGGGGCACAGATACGCAGTATTTT. Its translation is CASSAPAAAGGTDTQYF. The V gene is TRBV6-6, the J gene TRBJ2-3, with 8 bases that match TRBD2. CDR3 length: 17 residues. CDR1 MNHNY and CDR2 SVGAGI come from the germline V gene (reference sequence). V lost 5 bases and J lost 1; bases outside the gene matches: 11.